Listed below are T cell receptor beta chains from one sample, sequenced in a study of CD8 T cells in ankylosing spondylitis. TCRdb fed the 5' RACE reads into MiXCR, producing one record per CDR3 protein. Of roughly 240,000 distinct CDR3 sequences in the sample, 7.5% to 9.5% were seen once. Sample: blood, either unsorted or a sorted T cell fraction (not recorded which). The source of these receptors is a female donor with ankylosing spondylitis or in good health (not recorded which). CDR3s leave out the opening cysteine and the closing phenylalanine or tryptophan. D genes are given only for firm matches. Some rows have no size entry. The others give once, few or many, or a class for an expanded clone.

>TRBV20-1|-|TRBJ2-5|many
SARVAGQETQY
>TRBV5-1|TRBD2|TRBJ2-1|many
ASSPRLAGVIEQF
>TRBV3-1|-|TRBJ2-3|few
ASSHGISPNTQY
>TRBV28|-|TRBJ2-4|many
ASSLLQGRAKNIQY
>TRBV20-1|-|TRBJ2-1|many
SANYAGRSYNEQF
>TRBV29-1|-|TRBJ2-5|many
SVDLEGLETQY
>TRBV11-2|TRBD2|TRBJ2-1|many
ASSLWGPGLARNNEQF
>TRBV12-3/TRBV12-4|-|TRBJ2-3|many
ASTPHRGPQY
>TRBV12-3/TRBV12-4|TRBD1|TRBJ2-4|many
ASRPRDRDIQY
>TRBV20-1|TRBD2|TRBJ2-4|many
SASGAAGGENIQY
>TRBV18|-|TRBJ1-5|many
ASSPGGSNQPQH
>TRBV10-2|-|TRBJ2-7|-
ASSESIGREAYEQY
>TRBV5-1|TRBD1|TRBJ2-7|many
ASSLVETGASEQY
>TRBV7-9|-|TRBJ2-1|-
ASSPDGGAVNEQF
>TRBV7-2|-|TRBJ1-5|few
ASSFDRYSNQPQH
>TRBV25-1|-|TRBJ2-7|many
ASSDFTQGTYEQY
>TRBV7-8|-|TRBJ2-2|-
ASSLQAHRELF
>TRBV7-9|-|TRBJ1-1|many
ASSFVGNTEAF
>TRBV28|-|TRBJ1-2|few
ASRDIYGYT
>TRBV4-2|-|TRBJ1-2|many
ASTNLGENYGYT
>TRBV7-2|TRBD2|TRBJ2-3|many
ASSRLAGGRSTDTQY
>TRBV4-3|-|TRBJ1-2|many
ASSQDAGDTYGYT